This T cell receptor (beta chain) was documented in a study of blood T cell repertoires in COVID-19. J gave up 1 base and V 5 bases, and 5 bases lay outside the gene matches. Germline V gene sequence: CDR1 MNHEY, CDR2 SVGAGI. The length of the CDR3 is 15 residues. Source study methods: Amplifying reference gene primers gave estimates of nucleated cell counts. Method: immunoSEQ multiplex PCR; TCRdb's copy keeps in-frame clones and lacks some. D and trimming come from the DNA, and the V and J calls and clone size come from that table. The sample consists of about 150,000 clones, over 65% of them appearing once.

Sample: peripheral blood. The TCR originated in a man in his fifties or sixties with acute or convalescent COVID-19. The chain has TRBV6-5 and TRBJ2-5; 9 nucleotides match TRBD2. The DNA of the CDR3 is TGTGCCAGCAGTCCCCGTAGCGGGGGCCAAGAGACCCAGTACTTC. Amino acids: CASSPRSGGQETQYF.